The 5 T cell receptor beta chains reported below all come from one sample, sequenced in a study of T-cell reconstitution after alpha-beta-depleted transplantation in children. Construction of the TCRbeta library involved unique molecular identifiers. In TCRdb, the PCR reads were re-called with MiXCR into one record per CDR3 protein. The sample contains 450,000 to 550,000 distinct CDR3 sequences, more than 9.5% of which appear only once. Source: PBMCs, mostly from graft donor cells, taken 180 days after TCRalphabeta/CD19-depleted stem cell transplant. Receptors were obtained from a female patient aged 2-9 years who had a stem cell transplant for aplastic anemia, so the T cells may come from the graft donor.

This clonotype was seen only once. CDR3 residues: CASRQKGPNETQYF. CDR3 in DNA: TGTGCCAGCAGACAAAAAGGGCCCAATGAGACCCAGTACTTC. V usage is TRBV7-2 and J usage is TRBJ2-5; D is ambiguous. CDR1 and CDR2 (germline): SGHTA, FQGNSA. Deletions cut 6 bases from V and 5 bases from J, with 16 bases between. The CDR3 sequence is 14 residues long.

The V call is TRBV5-1, the J call TRBJ2-2, with 11 nucleotides matching TRBD2. The CDR3 runs to 18 residues. Germline assignment: CDR1 SGHRS and CDR2 YFSETQ. V shed 1 base and J 6 bases; nucleotides not matched to a gene: 11. The CDR3: CASSLLSSGRAGSGELFF. For the CDR3, the DNA is TGCGCCAGCAGCTTGCTGAGTAGCGGGAGGGCCGGGTCCGGGGAGCTGTTTTTT.

This clonotype has more than one count but fewer than ten. The CDR3 loop is CASRSNRGNEQYV. CDR3 DNA: TGTGCCAGCAGGTCTAACAGGGGTAACGAGCAGTACGTC. The rearrangement joins TRBV27 to TRBJ2-7; 7 bases map to TRBD1. CDR3 length: 13 amino acids. The J segment lost 5 bases and the V segment lost 6 bases, leaving 7 bases of the junction unmatched. Germline CDR1 is MNHEY and CDR2 is SMNVEV (reference sequence).

CDR3 bases: TGTGCCAGCAGCGGGGACAGGGTCGCTGGAAACACCATATATTTT. Its translation: CASSGDRVAGNTIYF. V usage is TRBV6-1 and J usage is TRBJ1-3, with 9 bases aligning to TRBD1. Germline V gene data show CDR1 as MNHNS and CDR2 as SASEGT. Germline trimming cut 6 bases from V and 2 bases from J; bases unmatched to any gene: 5. This CDR3 spans 15 amino acids.

Only a few counts were recorded for this clonotype. The genes are TRBV5-6 and TRBJ2-3, with 9 bases matching TRBD1. Germline V gives CDR1 SGHDT, CDR2 YYEEEE. The ends lost 1 base at V and 6 bases at J; junction bases unmatched: 15. There are 18 residues in the CDR3. The CDR3 here is CASSLTGGLLPHTDTQYF. CDR3 bases: TGTGCCAGCAGCTTGACAGGGGGCCTACTGCCGCACACCGATACGCAGTATTTT.